This T cell receptor beta chain was sequenced during a study of tumor-infiltrating lymphocytes in primary liver carcinoma. Study overall: Ages ranged from 30 to 69, with HCC or mixed HCC-cholangiocarcinoma.

Study-wide results and caveats: Just about 7.5-25% of leading clones were found in every one of five regions.

Of note for this clonotype: Its antigen is currently unknown. A read error may be the cause here, since a much bigger clone is one base away.

Starting from 400 to 500 ng of total RNA, TCR beta cDNA was produced with a primer in the constant region. Researchers made the TCR beta libraries by running three nested multiplex PCR rounds with slightly modified ARM-PCR. With TRBV1-TRBV30 forward primers and a C-beta reverse primer, the first two PCR rounds were run for 10 cycles each. TCRdb recomputed calls from the multiplex PCR reads with MiXCR, one row per CDR3 protein. This table has around 100,000 distinct CDR3 sequences, roughly 69% appearing once. V was clipped by 0 bases and J by 4 bases, with 13 bases between them. Germline V lookup: CDR1 SGHVS, CDR2 FQNEAQ. The CDR3 extends over 15 amino acids. Co-extraction yielded RNA and DNA from 20-30 mg of unsorted bulk tissue. Surgical resection treated primary liver carcinoma in the patients. Every single tumor sample held over 85% viable tumor cells.

The sample taken for sequencing was liver tumor tissue from sampling region 5. Subset in this sample: tumor region T5, tumor centre. The TCR was taken from a woman between 55 and 75 years old with primary liver carcinoma and hepatitis B virus infection. The J gene is TRBJ2-7, the V gene TRBV7-8; D is unresolved. CDR3 residues: CASSLAQVPQYEQYF. DNA for the CDR3: TGTGCCAGCAGCTTAGCGCAGGTACCTCAGTACGAGCAGTACTTC.